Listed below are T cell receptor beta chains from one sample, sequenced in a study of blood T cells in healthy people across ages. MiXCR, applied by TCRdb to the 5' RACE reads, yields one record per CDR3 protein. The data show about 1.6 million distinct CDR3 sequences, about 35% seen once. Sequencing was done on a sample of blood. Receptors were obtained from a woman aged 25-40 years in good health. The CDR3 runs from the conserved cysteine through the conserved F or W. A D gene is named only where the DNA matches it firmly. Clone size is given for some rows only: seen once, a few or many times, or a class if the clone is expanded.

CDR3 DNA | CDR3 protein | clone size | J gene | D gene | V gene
TGTGCCAGCGGTTCTAGCGGGGGGAGGACCGGGGAGCTGTTTTTT | CASGSSGGRTGELFF | few | TRBJ2-2 | TRBD2 | TRBV7-2
TGCGCCAGCAGCTCCGGAAGACTAGCGGGAGGCACCGGGGAGCTGTTTTTT | CASSSGRLAGGTGELFF | NA | TRBJ2-2 | TRBD2 | TRBV5-1
TGTGCCAGCAGTATCCCGGGCGGGAGCAATGAGCAGTTCTTC | CASSIPGGSNEQFF | NA | TRBJ2-1 | TRBD2 | TRBV11-2
TGTACCAGCAGCTTAAGGGGCACTGGGGCCAACGTCCTGACTTTC | CTSSLRGTGANVLTF | NA | TRBJ2-6 | NA | TRBV7-2
TGCGCCAGTCAAGGGGGGGGGAACACTGAAGCTTTCTTT | CASQGGGNTEAFF | NA | TRBJ1-1 | NA | TRBV5-1
TGCAGTGCTAGAGATTCAAGACCCCTAGGAGATACGCAGTATTTT | CSARDSRPLGDTQYF | few | TRBJ2-3 | NA | TRBV20-1
TGTGCCAGCAGCCCCCGGGAGGGGAATGAGCAGTTCTTC | CASSPREGNEQFF | NA | TRBJ2-1 | TRBD2 | TRBV9
TGTACCATCAGTGAGTCGGTGGGGAGTGGTTACGAGCAGTACTTC | CTISESVGSGYEQYF | NA | TRBJ2-7 | NA | TRBV10-3
TGCGCCAGTAGGCGGGAGGGGATAGACAATGAGCAGTTCTTC | CASRREGIDNEQFF | few | TRBJ2-1 | TRBD2 | TRBV5-1
TGTGCCAGCAGCCGGGAATCGACAGGGTTTGCGGCTGAAGCTTTCTTT | CASSRESTGFAAEAFF | NA | TRBJ1-1 | TRBD1 | TRBV7-6
TGCAGTGCTAGAGGTCGACAGGGCATTTACGAGCAGTACTTC | CSARGRQGIYEQYF | NA | TRBJ2-7 | TRBD1 | TRBV20-1
TGTGCCAGCAGCTTGGGGCTCAGCGGGAGTGAGGCAGATACGCAGTATTTT | CASSLGLSGSEADTQYF | few | TRBJ2-3 | TRBD2 | TRBV7-6
TGTGCCAGCAACACCGGGACAGGGGTCTCGAACACCGGGGAGCTGTTTTTT | CASNTGTGVSNTGELFF | few | TRBJ2-2 | TRBD1 | TRBV2
TGTGCCAGCAGCCTTTACAGGGGGCTGGACACTGAAGCTTTCTTT | CASSLYRGLDTEAFF | NA | TRBJ1-1 | TRBD1 | TRBV3-1
TGTGCCAGCAGCTTACGTGGGACGAACACTGAAGCTTTCTTT | CASSLRGTNTEAFF | few | TRBJ1-1 | NA | TRBV11-3
TGCGCCAGCAGCTTGGAGGGGGGCAGTGTAGATGAGCAGTTCTTC | CASSLEGGSVDEQFF | few | TRBJ2-1 | NA | TRBV5-1
TGCAGTGCGTCCGGGACAGGGGGTAACAATGAGCAGTTCTTC | CSASGTGGNNEQFF | NA | TRBJ2-1 | TRBD1 | TRBV20-1
TGTGCCAGCAGCATTAGCGGCGGGACAGGGAAACAAGAGACCCAGTACTTC | CASSISGGTGKQETQYF | few | TRBJ2-5 | TRBD1 | TRBV7-9
TGTGCCAGCAGTTACTCGATGATTGCGGGAGACGAAGCTTTCTTT | CASSYSMIAGDEAFF | few | TRBJ1-1 | NA | TRBV6-6
TGTGCCAGCAGTTATTCGGGTTCTAACTATGGCTACACCTTC | CASSYSGSNYGYTF | few | TRBJ1-2 | NA | TRBV6-2/TRBV6-3
TGCAGTGGTAGATCGGAGAATACAGATACGCAGTATTTT | CSGRSENTDTQYF | NA | TRBJ2-3 | NA | TRBV20-1
TGTGCCAGCAGCTTAGGGCGGTGGGGTCGTAGCAATCAGCCCCAGCATTTT | CASSLGRWGRSNQPQHF | NA | TRBJ1-5 | NA | TRBV7-9
TGCAGTGCTAGAGTCCCGGGACGGACCCAAGAGACCCAGTACTTC | CSARVPGRTQETQYF | NA | TRBJ2-5 | NA | TRBV20-1
TGCAGCGTTGGCCCTACTAGCGGGAGGGCCGAAGGGTACGAGCAGTACTTC | CSVGPTSGRAEGYEQYF | few | TRBJ2-7 | TRBD2 | TRBV29-1
TGTGCCAGCAGTGACCGGGACAGGGGGCTTTGGCCCTACGAGCAGTACTTC | CASSDRDRGLWPYEQYF | few | TRBJ2-7 | TRBD1 | TRBV6-2/TRBV6-3
TGCAGTGCCCTGGGCGGGACCACATCCTACAATGAGCAGTTCTTC | CSALGGTTSYNEQFF | few | TRBJ2-1 | NA | TRBV20-1
TGTGCCTGGAGTGTACTAGCGGGAGGGGGGAATGAGCAGTTCTTC | CAWSVLAGGGNEQFF | NA | TRBJ2-1 | TRBD2 | TRBV30
TGCGCCAGCAGCTTCACTGCAGCGGGAGGCGGGGAGCTGTTTTTT | CASSFTAAGGGELFF | NA | TRBJ2-2 | TRBD2 | TRBV5-1